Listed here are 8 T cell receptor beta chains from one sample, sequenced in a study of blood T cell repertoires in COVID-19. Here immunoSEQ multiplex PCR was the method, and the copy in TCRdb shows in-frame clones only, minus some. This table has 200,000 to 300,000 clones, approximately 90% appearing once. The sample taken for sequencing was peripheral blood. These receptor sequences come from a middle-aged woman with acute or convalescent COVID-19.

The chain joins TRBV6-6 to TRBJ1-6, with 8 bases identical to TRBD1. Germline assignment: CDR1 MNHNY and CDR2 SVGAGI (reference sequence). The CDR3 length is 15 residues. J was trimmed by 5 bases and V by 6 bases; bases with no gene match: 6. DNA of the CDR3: TGTGCCAGCAGCCGACAGGGGTTTCATAATTCACCCCTCCACTTT. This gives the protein CASSRQGFHNSPLHF.

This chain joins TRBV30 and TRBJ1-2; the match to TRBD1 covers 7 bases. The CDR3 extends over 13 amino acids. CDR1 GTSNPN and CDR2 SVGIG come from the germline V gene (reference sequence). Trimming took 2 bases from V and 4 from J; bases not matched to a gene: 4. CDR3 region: CAWSNRGFYGYTF. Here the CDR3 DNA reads TGTGCCTGGAGTAACAGGGGATTCTATGGCTACACCTTC.

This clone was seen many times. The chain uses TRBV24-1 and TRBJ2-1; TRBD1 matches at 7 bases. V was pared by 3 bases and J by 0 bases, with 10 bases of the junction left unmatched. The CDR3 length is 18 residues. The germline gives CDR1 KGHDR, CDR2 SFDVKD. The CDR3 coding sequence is TGTGCCACCAGTGATCGATCGACAGGGCAAAGCTCCTACAATGAGCAGTTCTTC. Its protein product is CATSDRSTGQSSYNEQFF.

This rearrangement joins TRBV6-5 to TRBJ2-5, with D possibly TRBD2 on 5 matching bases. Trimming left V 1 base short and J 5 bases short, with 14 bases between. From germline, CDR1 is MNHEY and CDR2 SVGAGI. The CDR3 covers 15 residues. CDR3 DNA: TGTGCCAGCAGTTACTACGGGGATCGGTCTGAGACCCAGTACTTC. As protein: CASSYYGDRSETQYF.

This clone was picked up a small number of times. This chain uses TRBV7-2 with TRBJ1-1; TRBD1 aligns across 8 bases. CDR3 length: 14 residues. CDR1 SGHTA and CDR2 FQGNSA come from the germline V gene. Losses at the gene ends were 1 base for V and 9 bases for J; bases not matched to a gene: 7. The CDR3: CASSLGEHRGKAFF. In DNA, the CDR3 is TGTGCCAGCAGCTTAGGGGAACACAGGGGGAAAGCTTTCTTT.

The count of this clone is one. The CDR3 DNA sequence: TGTGCTAGTGGTTTTCCGGGACGGAGGGCCGGCGGGGAGCTGTTTTTT. The encoded protein is CASGFPGRRAGGELFF. This chain links TRBV12-5 with TRBJ2-2, with D possibly matching TRBD2 (6 bases). V shed 3 bases and J shed 7 bases, with 18 bases lying between them. Germline V gene data show CDR1 as LGHNT and CDR2 as FRNRAP. The CDR3 contains 16 residues.

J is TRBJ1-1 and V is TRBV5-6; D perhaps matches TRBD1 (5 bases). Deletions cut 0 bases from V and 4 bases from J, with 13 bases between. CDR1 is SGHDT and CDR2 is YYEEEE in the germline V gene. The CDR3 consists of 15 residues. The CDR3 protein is CASSLGPGVGTEAFF. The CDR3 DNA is TGTGCCAGCAGCTTGGGTCCGGGGGTAGGCACTGAAGCTTTCTTT.

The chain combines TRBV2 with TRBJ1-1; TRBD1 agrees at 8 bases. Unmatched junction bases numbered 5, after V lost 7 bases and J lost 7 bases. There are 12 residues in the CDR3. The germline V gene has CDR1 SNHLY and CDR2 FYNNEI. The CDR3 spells CASTRQGNEAFF. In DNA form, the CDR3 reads TGTGCCAGCACCCGACAGGGGAATGAAGCTTTCTTT.